This TCR beta chain was recorded in a study of cytomegalovirus exposure and HLA in healthy donors. Looking at the study overall: A data release that came early held approximately 85 million unique TCRs from HLA-typed donors. Study-wide findings and caveats: From TCR beta sequences, most subjects' HLA-A and HLA-B alleles were reportedly predicted accurately. In a later analysis, across HLA loci, associated TCR counts were highest for DRB1, lowest for HLA-C. Analysis was carried out at a later point, and it linked a missense DCLRE1C variant to TCR beta V- and J-gene trimming.

The V gene's germline CDR1 is SGHRS and CDR2 YFSETQ. The V segment lost 4 bases and the J segment 6 bases; nucleotides outside the gene matches: 17. CDR3 length equals 18 residues. Amplification used 60 Vbeta primers and 13 Jbeta primers. Sequencing used immunoSEQ multiplex PCR; TCRdb keeps in-frame clones, though not all of them. Here the sample spans approximately 190,000 clones, roughly 80% being singletons. A few counts support this clone. Its antigen is not identified. Sequenced input: PBMCs. This chain connects TRBV5-1 to TRBJ1-4; 8 bases are shared with TRBD1. The origin of this receptor is a woman younger than 35 in good health and CMV-seronegative. The CDR3: CASSQGQAMLGSDEKLFF. The CDR3 DNA reads as TGCGCCAGCAGCCAGGGACAGGCAATGCTGGGATCCGATGAAAAACTGTTTTTT.